The T cell receptor beta chain described here comes from a study of shared clonotypes between healthy human individuals. CDR3 length equals 17 residues. The V segment lost 4 bases and the J segment 1 base; nucleotides outside the gene matches: 7. Germline V gene data show CDR1 as SGHVS and CDR2 as FQNEAQ. Profiling relied on immunoSEQ multiplex PCR, and the TCRdb table lists in-frame clones only, not all of them. The repertoire has approximately 2,200,000 clones, under 95% of them found once; the top ten carry about 1.8%. Naive CD8 cells lacked CD45RO and underwent positive selection for CCR7, leaving out terminally differentiated effector memory CD45RA+ cells. Caucasian adults living in Nashville, Tennessee, provided all samples.

The material sequenced was naive CD8+ T cells from PBMCs. This chain joins TRBV7-8 and TRBJ2-2; 9 nucleotides agree with TRBD2. The source of this sequence is a man between 18 and 29 years old in good health. Some clones in this sample may be carry-over from other donors' samples. The CDR3 DNA reads TGTGCCAGCAGCTCCCGGCGACTAGCGGTGAACACCGGGGAGCTGTTTTTT. Translation gives CASSSRRLAVNTGELFF.